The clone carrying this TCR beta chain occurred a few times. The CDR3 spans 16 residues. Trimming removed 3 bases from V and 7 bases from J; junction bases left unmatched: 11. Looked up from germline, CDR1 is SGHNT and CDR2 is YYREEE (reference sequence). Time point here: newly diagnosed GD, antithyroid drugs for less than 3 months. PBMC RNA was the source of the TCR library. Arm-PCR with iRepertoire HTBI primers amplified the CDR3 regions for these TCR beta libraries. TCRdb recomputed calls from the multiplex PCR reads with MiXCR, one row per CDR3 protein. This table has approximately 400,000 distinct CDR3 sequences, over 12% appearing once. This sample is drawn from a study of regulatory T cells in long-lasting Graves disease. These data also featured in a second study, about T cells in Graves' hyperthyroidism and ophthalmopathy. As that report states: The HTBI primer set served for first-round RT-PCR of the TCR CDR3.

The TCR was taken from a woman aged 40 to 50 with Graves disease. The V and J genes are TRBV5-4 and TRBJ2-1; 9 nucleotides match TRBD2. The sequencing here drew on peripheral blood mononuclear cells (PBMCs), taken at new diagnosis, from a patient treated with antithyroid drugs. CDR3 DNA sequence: TGTGCCAGCAGCTCAACGGGTAGCGGGAGATATAATGAGCAGTTCTTC. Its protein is CASSSTGSGRYNEQFF.